These T cell receptor beta chains were read from a single sample in a study of OX40 agonist ivuxolimab in advanced cancers. The protocol was immunoSEQ multiplex PCR, while the TCRdb copy is restricted to in-frame clones and leaves out a portion. The table has around 66,000 clones, about 85% seen once. The specimen was CD4+ or CD8+ T cells sorted from blood, collected in a trial of the OX40 agonist ivuxolimab. Every receptor here comes from an adult with an advanced solid tumor such as melanoma, head and neck, liver or kidney cancer. The CDR3 runs from the conserved cysteine through the conserved F or W. Fields, in order: D gene, V gene, CDR3 protein. A D gene is named only where the DNA matches it firmly.

D gene: NA
V gene: TRBV28
CDR3 protein: CASSLFPGQGGDGYTF

D gene: NA
V gene: TRBV27
CDR3 protein: CASSSPQHNYGYTF

D gene: NA
V gene: TRBV28
CDR3 protein: CASSFSAGSLGLFF

D gene: TRBD2
V gene: TRBV27
CDR3 protein: CASRPGLAGGPHIAEQFF

D gene: NA
V gene: TRBV6-6
CDR3 protein: CASRGGLGLDNQPQHF

D gene: NA
V gene: TRBV28
CDR3 protein: CASSLWGTPGTGELFF

D gene: NA
V gene: TRBV29-1
CDR3 protein: CSVSPGQGLSTNYGYTF

D gene: TRBD2
V gene: TRBV7-9
CDR3 protein: CASSFSGGAVDEQFF

D gene: NA
V gene: TRBV2
CDR3 protein: CASSGVRGTNEKLFF

D gene: TRBD2
V gene: TRBV5-1
CDR3 protein: CASSFLAGSYNEQFF

D gene: NA
V gene: TRBV9
CDR3 protein: CASSGEFTGDAAFF

D gene: NA
V gene: TRBV5-1
CDR3 protein: CASSPGQNYNEQFF

D gene: NA
V gene: TRBV29-1
CDR3 protein: CSADYDSGSETQYF

D gene: NA
V gene: TRBV6-5
CDR3 protein: CASSSSATNEKLFF

D gene: TRBD1
V gene: TRBV18
CDR3 protein: CASSPPGQGDNEQFF

D gene: NA
V gene: TRBV5-1
CDR3 protein: CASSLVGGGESPLHF

D gene: NA
V gene: TRBV28
CDR3 protein: CASSSPSGTSGNTIYF

D gene: NA
V gene: TRBV29-1
CDR3 protein: CSAELGTGATEAFF

D gene: NA
V gene: TRBV5-8
CDR3 protein: CASSLDRHANTEAFF

D gene: NA
V gene: TRBV11-3
CDR3 protein: CASSLETGRTEAFF

D gene: TRBD1
V gene: TRBV19
CDR3 protein: CASSIRDRGNSPLHF

D gene: TRBD1
V gene: TRBV19
CDR3 protein: CASSHRGTEAFF

D gene: TRBD1
V gene: TRBV7-6
CDR3 protein: CASSLGRQGPGNTIYF

D gene: NA
V gene: TRBV14
CDR3 protein: CASRASGAARWEQYF

D gene: NA
V gene: TRBV2
CDR3 protein: CASSFSGAGELFF

D gene: NA
V gene: TRBV7-3
CDR3 protein: CASSLNSGGNTGELFF

D gene: TRBD1
V gene: TRBV5-1
CDR3 protein: CASSSTGASFFLDTQYF

D gene: TRBD2
V gene: TRBV7-2
CDR3 protein: CASRLGTSSYNEQFF

D gene: NA
V gene: TRBV10-2
CDR3 protein: CASSPGTSGNTIYF

D gene: NA
V gene: TRBV14
CDR3 protein: CASSSLTSLNSYEQYF

D gene: TRBD1
V gene: TRBV28
CDR3 protein: CASSRGTGVQPQHF

D gene: NA
V gene: TRBV7-2
CDR3 protein: CASSPLALGETQYF

D gene: NA
V gene: TRBV7-9
CDR3 protein: CASSLSDSGNTIYF

D gene: NA
V gene: TRBV7-2
CDR3 protein: CASSPDLNYGYTF

D gene: NA
V gene: TRBV11-2
CDR3 protein: CASSPTRTEQYF

D gene: NA
V gene: TRBV29-1
CDR3 protein: CSVVEGYTF

D gene: NA
V gene: TRBV10-3
CDR3 protein: CAISDSGPSYEQYF

D gene: NA
V gene: TRBV5-1
CDR3 protein: CASRRTPGSLNTEAFF

D gene: NA
V gene: TRBV7-8
CDR3 protein: CASSLVGLGNTEAFF

D gene: TRBD2
V gene: TRBV19
CDR3 protein: CASRLTSGSTDTQYF

D gene: NA
V gene: TRBV9
CDR3 protein: CASSGTQETQYF

D gene: NA
V gene: TRBV7-9
CDR3 protein: CASSLQYTEAFF

D gene: NA
V gene: TRBV9
CDR3 protein: CASSVDRGALGNTIYF

D gene: NA
V gene: TRBV9
CDR3 protein: CASRGGGARDTEAFF

D gene: TRBD1
V gene: TRBV5-4
CDR3 protein: CASSPPDRGGSYEQYF

D gene: NA
V gene: TRBV25-1
CDR3 protein: CASSENGVAKNIQYF

D gene: NA
V gene: TRBV5-1
CDR3 protein: CASSYTTGYGGYGYTF

D gene: TRBD2
V gene: TRBV25-1
CDR3 protein: CASSEGRGGTFGDTQYF

D gene: NA
V gene: TRBV11-2
CDR3 protein: CASSSQQTQYF

D gene: TRBD2
V gene: TRBV27
CDR3 protein: CASKGLAGGPMKTGELFF

D gene: TRBD1
V gene: TRBV10-3
CDR3 protein: CAIRSGQANTGELFF

D gene: NA
V gene: TRBV6-1
CDR3 protein: CASSENGILNQPQHF

D gene: NA
V gene: TRBV11-2
CDR3 protein: CASSPGRSSYNEQFF

D gene: TRBD2
V gene: TRBV29-1
CDR3 protein: CSVEDLGAGVRQFF

D gene: NA
V gene: TRBV6-6
CDR3 protein: CASTWGGGTDTQYF